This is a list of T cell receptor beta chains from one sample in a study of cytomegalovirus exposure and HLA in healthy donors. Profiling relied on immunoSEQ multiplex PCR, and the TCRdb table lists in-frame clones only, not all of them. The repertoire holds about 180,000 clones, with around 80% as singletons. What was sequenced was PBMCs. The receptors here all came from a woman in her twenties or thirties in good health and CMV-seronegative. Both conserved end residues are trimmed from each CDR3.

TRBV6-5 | ASSSRQGRGGYT
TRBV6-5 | ASMGGNSGNTIY
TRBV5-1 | ASSLGAQETQY
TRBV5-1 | ASSPWTDGELF
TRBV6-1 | ASSEVLRTWRNTEAF
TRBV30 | AWSGGGANSYEQY
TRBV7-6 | ASSSTSGGPTDTQY
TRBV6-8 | ASPWASPGQGNTGELF
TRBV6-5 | ASSYGGATDTQY
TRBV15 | ATSSRDSYEQY
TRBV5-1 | ASSSSGGNTEAF
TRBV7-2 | ASSLVQGVSSPLH
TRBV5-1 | ASSLGSGAPNQPQH
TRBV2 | ANGGGRGEKLF
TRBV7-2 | ASSGTQGGNEQY
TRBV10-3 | AISERRDRDGYT
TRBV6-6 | ASSSIPGQGNNEQF
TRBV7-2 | ASSLTTAGPLGYT
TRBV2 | ASSEGLGMNTEAF
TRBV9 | ASSVGSLGTGGASYNEQF
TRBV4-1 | ASSQDGMAHNEQF
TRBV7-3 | ASSFGTGDGYT
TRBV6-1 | ASSEETGGYWSYEQY
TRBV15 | ATSRDQGGEAF
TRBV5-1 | ASSPEGQNTGELF
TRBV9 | ASSEGANYGYT
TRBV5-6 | ASSKMTGDRVYGYT
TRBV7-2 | ASSLTREGYGYT
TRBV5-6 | ASSLARWADTQY
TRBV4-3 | ASSQDNYNTGDTQY
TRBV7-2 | ASSLAPLRGPQETQY
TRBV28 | ASSPGLRHYEQY
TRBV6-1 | ASSSGAGGTDTQY
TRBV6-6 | ASSYSRGRIKETQY
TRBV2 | ASNPGYLEY
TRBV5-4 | ASRRDNPSPLH
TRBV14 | ASSQVGQGETEAF
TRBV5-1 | ASSLLPGWAQETQY
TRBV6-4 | ASSGQGFEAF
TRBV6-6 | ASSYTRENTGELF
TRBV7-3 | ASSSYPGPRGGDTQY
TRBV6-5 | ASRNRGSEQY
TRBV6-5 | ASRRAPHEQY
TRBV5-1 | ASSRGQDYEQY
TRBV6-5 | ASSIQGTEAF
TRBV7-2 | ASSFDRGNQPQH